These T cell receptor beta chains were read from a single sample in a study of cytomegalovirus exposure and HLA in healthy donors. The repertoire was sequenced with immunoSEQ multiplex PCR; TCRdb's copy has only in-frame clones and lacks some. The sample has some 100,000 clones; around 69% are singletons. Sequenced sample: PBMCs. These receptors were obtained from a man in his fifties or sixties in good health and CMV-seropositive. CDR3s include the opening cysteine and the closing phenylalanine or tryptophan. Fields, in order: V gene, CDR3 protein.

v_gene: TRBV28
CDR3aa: CASTTHRVSQPQHF

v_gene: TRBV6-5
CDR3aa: CASSPQGGEQYF

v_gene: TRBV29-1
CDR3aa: CSVSDRNNQPQHF

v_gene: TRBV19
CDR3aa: CASSIRTGTGNTIYF

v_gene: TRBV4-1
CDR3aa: CASSRLGNTGELFF

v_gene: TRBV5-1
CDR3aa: CASSLAASGSADTQYF

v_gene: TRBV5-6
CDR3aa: CASSLVGQGGLGTQYF

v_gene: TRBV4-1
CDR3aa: CASSRPGRDRHYNEQFF

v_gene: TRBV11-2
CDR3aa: CASSLDQGQGAYGYTF

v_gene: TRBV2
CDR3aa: CASSPQEEKLFF

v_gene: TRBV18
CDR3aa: CASSAARRSDGYTF

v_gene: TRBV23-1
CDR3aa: CASSQDRLYGYTF

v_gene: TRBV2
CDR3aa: CASCPREFGDTGELFF

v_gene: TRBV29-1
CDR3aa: CSVVSSGSSYNEQFF

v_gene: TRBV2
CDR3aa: CASSETPGGVPQHF

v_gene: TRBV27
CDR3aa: CASTRGTLNSPLHF

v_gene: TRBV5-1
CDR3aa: CASSHQDPGETQYF

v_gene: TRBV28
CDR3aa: CASSDRESGRYEQYF

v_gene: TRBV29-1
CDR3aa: CSAGQDSYNEQFF

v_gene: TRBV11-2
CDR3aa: CASSYGQGVSYEQYF

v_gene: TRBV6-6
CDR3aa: CASSYPGLSYEQYF

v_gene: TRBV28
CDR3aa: CASRGTASYEQYF

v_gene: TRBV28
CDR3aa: CASSLGQYGYTF

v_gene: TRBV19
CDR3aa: CASSIPGQGLSGYTF

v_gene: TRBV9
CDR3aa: CASSAPGEEQYF